This entry is about one T cell receptor (beta chain). The target antigen is unknown. This record comes from a study of Graves' ophthalmopathy and Graves' hyperthyroidism. Points from the study as a whole: This model predicted ophthalmopathy progression (sensitivity 70% to 71%, specificity about 72%).

V gave up 5 bases and J gave up 5 bases; unmatched junction bases: 4. This CDR3 has 13 residues. Per germline, CDR1 SGHAT and CDR2 FQNNGV. TCR beta CDR3 amplification used RNA transcripts. The workflow started with a first-round RT-PCR run with HTBI primers and then moved on to a second-round multiplex PCR. TCRdb re-called the multiplex PCR reads through MiXCR, storing one row per CDR3 protein. This table holds around 470,000 distinct CDR3 sequences, roughly 14% found once. This clonotype originated in a woman aged 25 to 39 with Graves' ophthalmopathy. The chain combines TRBV11-2 with TRBJ2-5, with TRBD2 matching over 8 bases. The sequenced material came from blood. The DNA for the CDR3 is TGTGCCAGCAGCCTGGGACTAGTTGAGACCCAGTACTTC. This codes for CASSLGLVETQYF.